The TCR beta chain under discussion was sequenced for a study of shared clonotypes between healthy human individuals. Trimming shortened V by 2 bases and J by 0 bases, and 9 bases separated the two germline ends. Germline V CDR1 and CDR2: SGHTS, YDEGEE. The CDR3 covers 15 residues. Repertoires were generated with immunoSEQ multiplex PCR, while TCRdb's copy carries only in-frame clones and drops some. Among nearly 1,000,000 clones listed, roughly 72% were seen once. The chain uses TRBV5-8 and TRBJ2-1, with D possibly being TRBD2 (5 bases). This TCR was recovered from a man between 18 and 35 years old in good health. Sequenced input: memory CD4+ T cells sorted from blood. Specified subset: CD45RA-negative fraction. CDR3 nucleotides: TGTGCCAGCAGCTTAAAAGGGAGCTCCTACAATGAGCAGTTCTTC. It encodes CASSLKGSSYNEQFF.